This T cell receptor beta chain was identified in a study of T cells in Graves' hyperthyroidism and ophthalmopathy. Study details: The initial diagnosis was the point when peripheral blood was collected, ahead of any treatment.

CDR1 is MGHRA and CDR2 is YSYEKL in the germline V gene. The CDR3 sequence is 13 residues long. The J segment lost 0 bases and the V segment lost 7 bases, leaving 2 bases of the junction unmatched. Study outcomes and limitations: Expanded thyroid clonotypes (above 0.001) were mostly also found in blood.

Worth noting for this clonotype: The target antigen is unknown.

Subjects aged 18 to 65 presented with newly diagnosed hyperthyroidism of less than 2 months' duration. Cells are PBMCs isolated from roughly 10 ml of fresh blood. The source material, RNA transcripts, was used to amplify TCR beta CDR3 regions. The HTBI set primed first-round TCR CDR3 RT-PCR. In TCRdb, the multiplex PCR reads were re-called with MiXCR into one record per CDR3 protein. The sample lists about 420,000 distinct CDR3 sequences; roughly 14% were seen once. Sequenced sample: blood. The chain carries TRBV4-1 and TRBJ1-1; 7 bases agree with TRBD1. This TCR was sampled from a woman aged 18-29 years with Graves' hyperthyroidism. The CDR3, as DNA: TGCGCCAGCAAACAGGGGCTGAACACTGAAGCTTTCTTT. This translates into CASKQGLNTEAFF.